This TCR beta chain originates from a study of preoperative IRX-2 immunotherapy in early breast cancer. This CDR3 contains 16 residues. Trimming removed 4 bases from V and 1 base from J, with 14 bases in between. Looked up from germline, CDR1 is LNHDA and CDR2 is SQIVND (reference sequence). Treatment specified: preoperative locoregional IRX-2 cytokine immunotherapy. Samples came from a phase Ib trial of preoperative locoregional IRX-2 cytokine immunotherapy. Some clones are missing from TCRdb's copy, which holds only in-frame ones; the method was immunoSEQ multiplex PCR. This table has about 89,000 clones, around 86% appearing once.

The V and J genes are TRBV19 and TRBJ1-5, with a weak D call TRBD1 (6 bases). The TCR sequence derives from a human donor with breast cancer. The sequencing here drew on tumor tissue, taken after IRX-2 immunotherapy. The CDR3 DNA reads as TGTGCCAGTAGTACCACCACAGGGTTAAGCAATCAGCCCCAGCATTTT. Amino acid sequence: CASSTTTGLSNQPQHF.